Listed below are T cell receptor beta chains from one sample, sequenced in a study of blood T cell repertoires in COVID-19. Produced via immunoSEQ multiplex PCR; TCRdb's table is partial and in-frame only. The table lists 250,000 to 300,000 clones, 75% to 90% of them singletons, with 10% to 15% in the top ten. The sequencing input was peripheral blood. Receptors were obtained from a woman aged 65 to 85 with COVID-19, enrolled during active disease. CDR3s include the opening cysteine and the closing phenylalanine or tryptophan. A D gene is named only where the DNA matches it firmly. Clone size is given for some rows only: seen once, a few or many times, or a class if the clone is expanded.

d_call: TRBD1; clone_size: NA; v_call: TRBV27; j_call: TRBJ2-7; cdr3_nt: TGTGCCAGCAGCTCTTGGGACAGGTACGAGCAGTACTTC; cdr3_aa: CASSSWDRYEQYF
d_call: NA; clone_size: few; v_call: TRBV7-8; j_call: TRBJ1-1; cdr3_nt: TGTGCCAGCAGCTTTGGGGCCCCAGGGCGGGGGGGAGGTGAAGCTTTCTTT; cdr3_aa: CASSFGAPGRGGGEAFF
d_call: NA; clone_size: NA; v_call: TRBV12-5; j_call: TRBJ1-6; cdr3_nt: TGTGCTAGTGAAGAGGGTATAGACTCACCCCTCCACTTT; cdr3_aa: CASEEGIDSPLHF
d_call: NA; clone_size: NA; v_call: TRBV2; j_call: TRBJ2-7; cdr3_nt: TGTGCCAGCAGTGAACAGTTAAAGGGGATAAACGAGCAGTACTTC; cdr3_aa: CASSEQLKGINEQYF
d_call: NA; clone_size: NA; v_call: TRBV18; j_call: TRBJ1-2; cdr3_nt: TGTGCCAGCTCACCATCACAGAACTATGGCTACACCTTC; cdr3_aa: CASSPSQNYGYTF
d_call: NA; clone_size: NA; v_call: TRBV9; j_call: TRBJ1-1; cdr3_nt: TGTGCCAGCAGCGCTCGAACAGGGAACACTGAAGCTTTCTTT; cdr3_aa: CASSARTGNTEAFF
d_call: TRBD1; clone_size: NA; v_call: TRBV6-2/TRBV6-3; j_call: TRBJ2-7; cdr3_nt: TGTGCCAGCAGTTACTCGCCAGGGGGCCTGGACGAGCAGTACTTC; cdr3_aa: CASSYSPGGLDEQYF
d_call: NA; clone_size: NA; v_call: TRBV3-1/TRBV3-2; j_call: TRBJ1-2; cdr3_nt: TGTGCCAGCAACAATTGGAAGATAGGGGCTGATGGCTACACCTTC; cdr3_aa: CASNNWKIGADGYTF
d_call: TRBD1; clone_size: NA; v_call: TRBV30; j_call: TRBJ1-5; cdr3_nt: TGTGCCTGGAGTCCCGGGACAGGGAGATGGGAGGACAATCAGCCCCAGCATTTT; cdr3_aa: CAWSPGTGRWEDNQPQHF
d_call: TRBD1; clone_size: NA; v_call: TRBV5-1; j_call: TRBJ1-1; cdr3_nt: TGCGCCAGCAGCATCGGACAGGGGCCGACCACTGAAGCTTTCTTT; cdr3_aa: CASSIGQGPTTEAFF
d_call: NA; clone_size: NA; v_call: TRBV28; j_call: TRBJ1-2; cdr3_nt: TGTGCCAGCAGTTTACAGGGAAACTATGGCTACACCTTC; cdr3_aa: CASSLQGNYGYTF
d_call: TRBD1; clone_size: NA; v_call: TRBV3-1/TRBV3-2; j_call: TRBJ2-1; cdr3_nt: TGTGCCAGCAGCCTTCGCACAGGGGGTATTGGGAATGAGCAGTTCTTC; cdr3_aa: CASSLRTGGIGNEQFF
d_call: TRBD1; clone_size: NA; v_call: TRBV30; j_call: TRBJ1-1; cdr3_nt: TGTGCCTGGAGTCAGACAGGGTCAGCTTTCTTT; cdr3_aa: CAWSQTGSAFF
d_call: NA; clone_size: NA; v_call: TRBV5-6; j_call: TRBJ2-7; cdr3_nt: TGTGCCAGCAGCTTGGGGAGGTCCTACGAGCAGTACTTC; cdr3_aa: CASSLGRSYEQYF
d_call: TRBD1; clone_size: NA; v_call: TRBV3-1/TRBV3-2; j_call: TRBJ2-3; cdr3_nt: TGTGCCAGCAGCCTGCAGGGGGCGGGCACGGCAGATACGCAGTATTTT; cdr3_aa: CASSLQGAGTADTQYF
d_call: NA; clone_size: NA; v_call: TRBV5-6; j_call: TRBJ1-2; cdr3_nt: TGTGCCAGCAGCTTGGCAGGGGCAGGTGGCTACACCTTC; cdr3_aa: CASSLAGAGGYTF
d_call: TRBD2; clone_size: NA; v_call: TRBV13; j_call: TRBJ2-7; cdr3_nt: TGTGCCAGCAGCTTAGTTACTAGCGGGACCTACGAGCAGTACTTC; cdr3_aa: CASSLVTSGTYEQYF
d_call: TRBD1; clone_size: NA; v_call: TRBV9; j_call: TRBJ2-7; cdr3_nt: TGTGCCAGCAGCGTAGGCGCGGCAGGGGGTCTTCTCGAGCAGTACTTC; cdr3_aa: CASSVGAAGGLLEQYF
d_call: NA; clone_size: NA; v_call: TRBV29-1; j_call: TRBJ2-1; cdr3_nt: TGCAGCGTTGAAGATCTTGTTTCTAGCAACTACAATGAGCAGTTCTTC; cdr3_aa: CSVEDLVSSNYNEQFF
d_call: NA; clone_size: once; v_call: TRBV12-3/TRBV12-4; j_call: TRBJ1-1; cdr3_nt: TGTGCCAGCAGTTTACGAGTCGTCACTGAAGCTTTCTTT; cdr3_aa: CASSLRVVTEAFF
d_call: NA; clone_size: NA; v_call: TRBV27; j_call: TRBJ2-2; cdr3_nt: TGTGCCAGCGGTCAGGTCAACACCGGGGAGCTGTTTTTT; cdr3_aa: CASGQVNTGELFF
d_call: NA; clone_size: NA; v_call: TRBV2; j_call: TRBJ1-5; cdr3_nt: TGTGCCAGCGTCGCTGACACCAATCAGCCCCAGCATTTT; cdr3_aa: CASVADTNQPQHF
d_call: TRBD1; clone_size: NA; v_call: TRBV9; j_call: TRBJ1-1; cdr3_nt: TGTGCCAGCAGCAGGGGCACGGGACAGGGGGCAGGAGCTTTCTTT; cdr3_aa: CASSRGTGQGAGAFF
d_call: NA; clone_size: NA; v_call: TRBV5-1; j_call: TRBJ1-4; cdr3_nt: TGCGCCATCCTACGGGATGGGATTAATGAAAAACTGTTTTTT; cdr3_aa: CAILRDGINEKLFF
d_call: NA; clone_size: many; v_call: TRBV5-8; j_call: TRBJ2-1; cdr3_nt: TGTGCCAGCAGCCCCCTAGGCCCCAACAATGAGCAGTTCTTC; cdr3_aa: CASSPLGPNNEQFF
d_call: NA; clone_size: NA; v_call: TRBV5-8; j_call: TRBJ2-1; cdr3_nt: TGTGCCAGCAGCTTCAGGGGCTACAATGAGCAGTTCTTC; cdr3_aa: CASSFRGYNEQFF
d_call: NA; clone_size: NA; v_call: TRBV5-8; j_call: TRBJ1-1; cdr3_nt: TGTGCCAGCAGCGGGAGGGGGAGGTTGAACACTGAAGCTTTCTTT; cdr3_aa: CASSGRGRLNTEAFF
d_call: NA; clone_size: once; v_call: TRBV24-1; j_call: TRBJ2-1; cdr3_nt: TGTGCCACCGGCGGCCGAGGCTACAATGAGCAGTTCTTC; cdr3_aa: CATGGRGYNEQFF
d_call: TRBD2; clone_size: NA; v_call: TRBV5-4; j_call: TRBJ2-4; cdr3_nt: TGTGCCAGCAGCTTGGCCGGATTTAGCGGGGGGCCGGGGGCCAAAAACATTCAGTACTTC; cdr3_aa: CASSLAGFSGGPGAKNIQYF
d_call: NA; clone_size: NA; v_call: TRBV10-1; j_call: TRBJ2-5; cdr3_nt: TGCGCCAGCAGTGAGTCCAGGGGTGAAGAGACCCAGTACTTC; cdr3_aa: CASSESRGEETQYF
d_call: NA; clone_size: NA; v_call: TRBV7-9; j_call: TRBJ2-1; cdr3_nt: TGTGCCAGCAGCTTAGCGCGCCTAGAGGGCAATGAGCAGTTCTTC; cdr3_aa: CASSLARLEGNEQFF
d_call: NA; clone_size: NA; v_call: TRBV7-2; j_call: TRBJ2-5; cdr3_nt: TGTGCCAGCAGCTTAGACGGACTCCGCCAAGAGACCCAGTACTTC; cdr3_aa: CASSLDGLRQETQYF
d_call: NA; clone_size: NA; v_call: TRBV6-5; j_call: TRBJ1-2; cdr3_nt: TGTGCCAGCAAGAGGGACATCGACTATGGCTACACCTTC; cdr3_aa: CASKRDIDYGYTF
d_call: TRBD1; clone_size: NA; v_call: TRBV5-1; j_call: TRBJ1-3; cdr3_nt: TGCGCCAGCAGCTGGACAGGAAGCTCTGGAAACACCATATATTTT; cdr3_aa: CASSWTGSSGNTIYF
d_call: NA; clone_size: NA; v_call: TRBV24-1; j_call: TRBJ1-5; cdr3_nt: TGTGCCACCAGTGTGGGCAGGGGAAGCAATCAGCCCCAGCATTTT; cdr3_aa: CATSVGRGSNQPQHF
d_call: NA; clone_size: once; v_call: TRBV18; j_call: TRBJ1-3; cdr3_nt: TGTGCCAGCTTTCCGGGAGCCACTGGAAACACCATATATTTT; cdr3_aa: CASFPGATGNTIYF
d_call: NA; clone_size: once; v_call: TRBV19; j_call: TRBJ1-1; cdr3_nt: TGTGCCAGTAGTATTAGGGAGGGAAGGGCTGAAGCTTTCTTT; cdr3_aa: CASSIREGRAEAFF
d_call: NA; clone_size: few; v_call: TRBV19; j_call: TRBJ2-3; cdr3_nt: TGTGCCAGTCAGGGGACCCCTAGCACAGATACGCAGTATTTT; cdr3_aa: CASQGTPSTDTQYF